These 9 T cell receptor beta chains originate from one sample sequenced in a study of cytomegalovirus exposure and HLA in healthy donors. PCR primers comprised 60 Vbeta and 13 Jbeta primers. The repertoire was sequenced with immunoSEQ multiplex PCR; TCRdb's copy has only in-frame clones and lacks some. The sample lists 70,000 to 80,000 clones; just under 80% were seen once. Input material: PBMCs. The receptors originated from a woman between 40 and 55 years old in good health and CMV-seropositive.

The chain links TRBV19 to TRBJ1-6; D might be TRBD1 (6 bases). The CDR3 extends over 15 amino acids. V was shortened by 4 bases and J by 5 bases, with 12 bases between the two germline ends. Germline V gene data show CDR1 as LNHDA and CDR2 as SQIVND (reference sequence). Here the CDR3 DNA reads TGTGCCAGTAGTACCCAGGACAGAGATAATTCACCCCTCCACTTT. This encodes CASSTQDRDNSPLHF.

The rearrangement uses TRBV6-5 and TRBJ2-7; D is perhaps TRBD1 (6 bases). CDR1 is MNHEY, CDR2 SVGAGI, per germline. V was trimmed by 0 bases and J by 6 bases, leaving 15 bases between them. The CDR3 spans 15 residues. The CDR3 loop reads CASSYSRQGKSEQYF. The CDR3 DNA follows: TGTGCCAGCAGTTACTCGAGGCAGGGGAAAAGCGAGCAGTACTTC.

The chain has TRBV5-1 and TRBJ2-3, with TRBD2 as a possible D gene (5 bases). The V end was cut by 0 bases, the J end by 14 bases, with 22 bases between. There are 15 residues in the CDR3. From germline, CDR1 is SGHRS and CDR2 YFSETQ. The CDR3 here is CASSLVLTEGGLGYF. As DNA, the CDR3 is TGCGCCAGCAGCTTGGTATTAACAGAGGGTGGCCTTGGGTATTTT.

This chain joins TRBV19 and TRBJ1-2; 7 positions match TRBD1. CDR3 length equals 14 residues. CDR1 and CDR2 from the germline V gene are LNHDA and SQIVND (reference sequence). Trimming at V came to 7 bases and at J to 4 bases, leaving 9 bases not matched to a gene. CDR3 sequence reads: CASTTGARGYGYTF. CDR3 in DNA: TGTGCCAGTACTACAGGGGCCCGTGGCTATGGCTACACCTTC.

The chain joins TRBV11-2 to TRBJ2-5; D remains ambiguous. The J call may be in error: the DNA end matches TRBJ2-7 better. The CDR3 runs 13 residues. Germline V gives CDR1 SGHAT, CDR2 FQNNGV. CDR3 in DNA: TGTGCCAGCAGCTTAACATCGGACTACGAGCAGTACTTC. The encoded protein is CASSLTSDYEQYF.

The CDR3 DNA reads as TGTGCCAGCAGGGGGAGGACAGGGGCCTACAATGAGCAGTTCTTC. Its translation: CASRGRTGAYNEQFF. The chain uses TRBV4-2 and TRBJ2-1, with TRBD1 matching 9 bases. The CDR3 totals 15 residues. The V and J ends lost 6 bases and 2 bases, in that order; junction bases with no gene match: 5. Germline-derived CDR1 and CDR2 are LGHNA and YNFKEQ.

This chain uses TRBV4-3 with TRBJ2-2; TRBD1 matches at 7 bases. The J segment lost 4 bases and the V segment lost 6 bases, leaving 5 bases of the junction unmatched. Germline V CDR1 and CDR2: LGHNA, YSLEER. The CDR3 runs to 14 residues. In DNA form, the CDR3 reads TGCGCCAGCAGGAAGGACAGGATCACCGGGGAGCTGTTTTTT. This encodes CASRKDRITGELFF.

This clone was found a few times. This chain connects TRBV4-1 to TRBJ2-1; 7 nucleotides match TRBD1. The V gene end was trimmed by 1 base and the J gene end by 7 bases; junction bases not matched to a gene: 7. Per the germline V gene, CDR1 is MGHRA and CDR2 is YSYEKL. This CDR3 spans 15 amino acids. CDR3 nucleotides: TGCGCCAGCAGCCAAGTTGACAGGGAGCGTAATGAGCAGTTCTTC. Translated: CASSQVDRERNEQFF.

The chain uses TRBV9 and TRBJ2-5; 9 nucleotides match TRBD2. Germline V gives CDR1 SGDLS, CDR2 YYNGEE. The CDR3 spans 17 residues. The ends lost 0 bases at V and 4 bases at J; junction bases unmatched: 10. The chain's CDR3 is CASSVDQGGGGPETQYF. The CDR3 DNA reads TGTGCCAGCAGCGTAGACCAGGGCGGGGGGGGCCCAGAGACCCAGTACTTC.